The entry below gives a single TCR beta chain sequence along with its context. Antigen: not known. Constant-segment-primed 5'RACE gave TCR alpha and TCR beta cDNA libraries with sample barcodes and UMIs. TCRdb reprocessed the 5' RACE reads with MiXCR, giving one entry per CDR3 protein. This sample has about 560,000 distinct CDR3 sequences; 15% to 20% occur once, and the top ten carry 12%. The data stem from a study of T-cell memory formation after mild COVID-19. Study overall: TCR clusters were largely donor specific.

The J segment lost 5 bases and the V segment lost 6 bases, leaving 15 bases of the junction unmatched. Germline-derived CDR1 and CDR2 are DFQATT and SNEGSKA (reference sequence). The CDR3 runs to 15 residues. Overall study findings and caveats: Pre-infection memory held some responding clones, suggesting pre-existing cross-reactive T cells responded.

This chain links TRBV20-1 with TRBJ2-5; the match to TRBD2 covers 7 bases. What was sequenced was PBMCs or a T cell subset sorted from them (not recorded which). This TCR derives from an adult woman who had mild COVID-19 (a few samples of this study predate the infection). Cell type and time point are not known. The CDR3 DNA sequence: TGCAGTGCCGAGGGACTACCGGACGGAATTGAGACCCAGTACTTC. It is translated as CSAEGLPDGIETQYF.